The entry below gives a single TCR beta chain sequence along with its context. The CDR3 runs to 12 residues. Trimming stripped 4 bases from V and 7 bases from J, with 10 bases between. Germline lookup yields CDR1 SGDLS and CDR2 YYNGEE. The sample originates from a study of OX40 agonist ivuxolimab in advanced cancers. Study background: Each patient was given ivuxolimab into a vein every 2 weeks, at 0.01 to 10 mg/kg. Mean age 60 years, range about 23 to 80; 82.7% male.

Autoimmune disease history or systemic immunosuppression excluded patients. Profiled with immunoSEQ multiplex PCR; TCRdb holds only in-frame clones, not every one. The sample lists tens of thousands of clones, approximately 90% occurring once. This TCR came from an adult with an advanced solid tumor such as melanoma, head and neck, liver or kidney cancer. Sequences were derived from CD4+ or CD8+ T cells sorted from blood, sampled in a trial of the OX40 agonist ivuxolimab. J is TRBJ2-3 and V is TRBV9; D is unresolved. CDR3 amino acids: CASSPVGNTQYF. CDR3 DNA: TGTGCCAGCAGCCCGGTGGGGAATACGCAGTATTTT.